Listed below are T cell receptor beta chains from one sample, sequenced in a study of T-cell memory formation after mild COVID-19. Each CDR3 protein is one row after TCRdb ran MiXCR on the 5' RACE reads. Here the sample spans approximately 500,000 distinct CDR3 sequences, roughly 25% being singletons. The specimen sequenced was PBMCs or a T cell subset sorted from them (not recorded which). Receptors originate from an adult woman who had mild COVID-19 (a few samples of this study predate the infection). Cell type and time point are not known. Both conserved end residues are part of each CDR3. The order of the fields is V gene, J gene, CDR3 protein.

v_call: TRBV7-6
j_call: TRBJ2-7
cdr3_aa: CASSPRTGGDYEQYF

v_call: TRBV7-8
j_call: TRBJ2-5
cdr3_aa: CASSLQVEVRGQETQYF

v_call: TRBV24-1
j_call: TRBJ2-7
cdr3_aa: CATSDITSGVEQYF

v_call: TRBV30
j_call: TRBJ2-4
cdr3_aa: CAWDREGIQYF

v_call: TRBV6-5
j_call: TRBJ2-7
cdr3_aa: CASSYWGGSYEQYF

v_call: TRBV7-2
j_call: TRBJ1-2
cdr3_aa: CASSSRTGRPYGYTF

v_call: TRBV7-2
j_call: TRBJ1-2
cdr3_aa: CASSSQMNYGYTF

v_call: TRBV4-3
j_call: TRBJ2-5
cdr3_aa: CASSQALAGPGAKETQYF

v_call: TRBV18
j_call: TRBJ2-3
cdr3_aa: CASSGQGGNTDTQYF

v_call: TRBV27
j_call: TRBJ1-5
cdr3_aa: CASSPIQGAIQPQHF

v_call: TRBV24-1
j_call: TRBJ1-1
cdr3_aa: CATSDGSGGNTEAFF

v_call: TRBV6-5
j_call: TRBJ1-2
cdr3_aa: CATMLFLDRGQSYGYTF

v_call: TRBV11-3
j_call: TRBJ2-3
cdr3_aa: CASSQMGVNTDTQYF

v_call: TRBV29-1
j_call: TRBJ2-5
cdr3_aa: CSVEDLRGVSETQYF

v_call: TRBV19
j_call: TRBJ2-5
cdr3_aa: CASSIVQGETQYF

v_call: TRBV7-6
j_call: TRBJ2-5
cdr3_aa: CASSLGGLAGKETQYF

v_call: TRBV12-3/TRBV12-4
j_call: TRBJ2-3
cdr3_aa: CASSLRQTDTQYF

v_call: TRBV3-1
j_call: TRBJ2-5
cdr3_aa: CASSQGRTSGFWETQYF

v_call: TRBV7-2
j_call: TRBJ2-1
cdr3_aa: CASSLVGLFSYNEQFF

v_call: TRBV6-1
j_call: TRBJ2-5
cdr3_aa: CASSASTGQETQYF

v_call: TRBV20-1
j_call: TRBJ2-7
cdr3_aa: CSARVRAYEQYF

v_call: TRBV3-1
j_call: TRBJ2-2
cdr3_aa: CASSQRQGNGELFF